Sequencing of this T cell receptor (beta chain) was carried out in a study of radiation and T cells in renal cell carcinoma (TCRdb year 2020). The study in broad terms: The samples were drawn from a clinical trial, where primary renal cell carcinomas were treated with 15 Gy of stereotactic body radiation therapy and then removed by nephrectomy 4 weeks afterward. A total of some 51 samples underwent TCR beta sequencing, made up of 25 or so tumors and about 27 peripheral blood samples. Across all 50 or so samples, 4,016,671 unique CDR3 nucleotide sequences, encoding 2,658,974 unique CDR3 amino acid sequences, were identified. Overall study outcomes, separate from this receptor: Because pretreatment tumor biopsies were not available, the baseline intratumoral presence of clonotypes could not be determined. With a single-armed trial design, the study had no way to address how radiation dose or scheduling affects the TCR repertoire. Tracking of blood repertoire dynamics stopped at less than 5 weeks after treatment, with no follow-up past that point. In blood, the top tumor clonotypes increased from baseline to 2 weeks after radiation and then shrank by 4 weeks, which suggests a temporary expansion of tumor-resident clones.

According to the germline V gene (reference sequence), CDR1 reads GTSNPN and CDR2 reads SVGIG. V sheds 0 bases and J sheds 3 bases, leaving 5 bases between their ends. The CDR3 numbers 13 residues from cysteine through phenylalanine. The kept DNA is CDR3 alone, 39 bases in frame from the first base. Following the manufacturer's recommendations, the immunoSEQ kit was used to generate TCR beta libraries from genomic DNA. To prepare libraries, a first multiplex PCR with proprietary primers was run, followed by a second PCR that added unique barcodes, and a bead cleanup was done after each round. A kit-provided positive control reaction and a negative control reaction were included in every sample batch. The final libraries were assessed on an Agilent 4200 TapeStation D1000 ScreenTape, pooled by volume, and quantified by qPCR. Sequencing was performed on an Illumina NextSeq500 using a MidOutput 150-cycle cartridge, with 156 Read1 cycles, 15 Index1 cycles, and the kit custom primers. The pooled library was loaded at 1.0 pM with around 20% PhiX control spiked in. On the authors' methods: The vendor-processed data were analyzed in R, and a clonotype was defined as all T cells that share the same CDR3 nucleotide sequence. In the clone abundance analyses, frequencies were normalized to the 10,000 most abundant clones in each sample. Before analysis, public T cell clones were removed, and these numbered fewer than five per sample on average. A difference in abundance of at least 32-fold between compartments was used to define tumor-enriched and baseline blood-enriched clonotypes. A beta-binomial differential abundance model was used to identify clonotypes that were expanded or contracted between blood time points. Similarity between tumor and blood repertoires was quantified using the Baroni-Urbani and Buser coefficient, and groups were compared with two-tailed Wilcoxon tests in R. TCRdb limited this immuneACCESS table to in-frame rearrangements with V and J called. A share of clones is missing; checked studies link under half to unresolved V genes, and the rest is unexplained. V, J and clone size were drawn from that table, and D and trimming were deduced from the DNA. This sample holds around 140,000 clones; over 80% were observed only once. The ten largest clones represent around 25% of the sample.

In regard to this clone: The specificity of this receptor is unknown. Nothing much larger sits one base from this clone, and base qualities are not available.

The sample's time point label is to be understood as: baseline pretreatment blood. The sample's treatment or condition label is to be understood as: 15 Gy SBRT to primary tumor, nephrectomy 4 weeks later. To follow tumor-enriched clonotypes, serial peripheral blood was collected from radiation-treated patients at baseline and at 2 weeks and 4 weeks after SBRT. Every patient's renal cell carcinoma showed clear cell pathology. The QIAamp DNA Blood Mini Kit (Qiagen) was used to prepare genomic DNA for TCR sequencing. The analyses included just those samples that passed every quality control check. In this chain, TRBV30 is recombined with TRBJ2-2, with no D gene named confidently. The input for sequencing was blood, taken from a patient whose treatment included radiotherapy and nephrectomy. The sequence was collected from a woman between 50 and 59 years old with renal cell carcinoma. The DNA sequence is as follows: TGTGCCTGGAGTGTACGGCACACCGGGGAGCTGTTTTTT. This codes for CAWSVRHTGELFF. This CDR3, with the reference TRBV30 and TRBJ2-2 proteins standing in past its ends, gives the full variable domain SQTIHQWPATLVQPVGSPLSLECTVEGTSNPNLYWYRQAAGRGLQLLFYSVGIGQISSEVPQNLSASRPQDRQFILSSKKLLLSDSGFYLCAWSVRHTGELFFGEGSRLTVL.